These 22 T cell receptor beta chains were sequenced from one sample in a study of T-cell memory formation after mild COVID-19. Each CDR3 protein gets one entry after TCRdb re-called the 5' RACE reads with MiXCR. The table records around 90,000 distinct CDR3 sequences, about 13% of them present only once. The specimen was PBMCs or a T cell subset sorted from them (not recorded which). These receptors were obtained from an adult woman who had mild COVID-19 (a few samples of this study predate the infection). Cell type and time point are not known.

This clonotype was observed at least ten times. This chain connects TRBV7-6 to TRBJ2-7, with TRBD2 as a possible D gene (5 bases). Germline CDR1 SGHVS, CDR2 FNYEAQ. Trimming removed 5 bases from V and 3 bases from J, with 8 bases in between. The CDR3 contains 12 residues. The CDR3: CASSPSGYEQYF. DNA of the CDR3: TGTGCCAGCAGCCCGAGCGGCTACGAGCAGTACTTC.

The chain carries TRBV4-3 and TRBJ2-3; TRBD1 agrees at 9 bases. CDR1 and CDR2 (germline): LGHNA, YSLEER. The CDR3 consists of 15 residues. V trimming: 1 base; J trimming: 4 bases; junction bases outside the gene matches: 3. Here the CDR3 DNA reads TGCGCCAGCAGCCAAGGGACAGGGGTTGCAGATACGCAGTATTTT. Amino acid sequence: CASSQGTGVADTQYF.

This clonotype was observed a handful of times. This rearrangement joins TRBV2 to TRBJ2-5, with 9 bases matching TRBD1. CDR1 is SNHLY, CDR2 FYNNEI, per germline. This CDR3 contains 16 residues. Losses at the gene ends were 1 base for V and 4 bases for J; bases not matched to a gene: 7. The CDR3 DNA reads as TGTGCCAGCAGTGAAGTGGGACAGGGTAGTGGAGAGACCCAGTACTTC. Translated, it gives CASSEVGQGSGETQYF.

This clonotype came up a few times. This sequence joins TRBV7-9 and TRBJ1-1; possible D gene TRBD1, 5 bases. V gave up 5 bases and J gave up 4 bases, with 14 bases separating them. The CDR3 has 14 residues. Germline lookup yields CDR1 SEHNR and CDR2 FQNEAQ (reference sequence). The CDR3 DNA sequence: TGTGCCAGCAGCCTCGGTGTGAGGGGCACTGAAGCTTTCTTT. Protein product: CASSLGVRGTEAFF.

On this clonotype: The missing conserved phenylalanine or tryptophan at the end of this CDR3 makes a read error likely. The rearrangement links TRBV24-1 to TRBJ2-1, with D tentatively TRBD1 (5 bases). In germline, CDR1 is KGHDR, CDR2 SFDVKD. The V gene lost 1 base and the J gene lost 8 bases, with 11 bases spanning the gap. The CDR3 is 14 residues long. DNA of the CDR3: TGTGCCACCAGTGATTTAATTGCCAGGGATGAGCAGTTCTTA. Its translation is CATSDLIARDEQFL.

The sample holds a few counts of this clonotype. This chain joins TRBV7-9 and TRBJ2-5; TRBD2 aligns across 8 bases. This CDR3 has 13 amino acids. Losses at the gene ends were 7 bases for V and 5 bases for J; bases not matched to a gene: 6. CDR1 SEHNR and CDR2 FQNEAQ come from the germline V gene (reference sequence). CDR3: CASTGGPGETQYF. DNA of the CDR3: TGTGCCAGCACGGGGGGGCCGGGGGAGACCCAGTACTTC.

The chain has TRBV6-6 and TRBJ2-1; tentatively, D is TRBD2 (5 bases). V gave up 8 bases and J gave up 7 bases, with 12 bases separating them. The germline gives CDR1 MNHNY, CDR2 SVGAGI (reference sequence). This CDR3 has 12 amino acids. The CDR3 DNA is TGTGCCAGCGGAGGCGCCTCAAATGAGCAGTTCTTC. Translating gives CASGGASNEQFF.

This clonotype was counted a few times. The chain links TRBV11-3 to TRBJ2-7; D is possibly TRBD1 or TRBD2 (6 bases each). The V end was cut by 5 bases, the J end by 3 bases, with 14 bases between. This CDR3 is built from 14 residues. Germline V gene lookup returns CDR1 SGHNT and CDR2 YENEEA. Here the CDR3 reads CASSTRDTHYEQYF. The CDR3 DNA is TGTGCCAGCAGCACGCGGGACACCCACTACGAGCAGTACTTC.

The genes are TRBV5-1 and TRBJ2-3, with TRBD2 matching over 10 bases. After removal of 5 bases from V and 5 bases from J, the junction contained 11 bases not matched to a gene. Germline CDR1 SGHRS, CDR2 YFSETQ. This CDR3 comprises 16 residues. The CDR3 loop is CASRWSGGAVGDTQYF. CDR3 in DNA: TGCGCCAGCAGATGGAGCGGGGGGGCCGTAGGAGATACGCAGTATTTT.

V is TRBV11-2 and J is TRBJ2-4; 7 positions match TRBD2. CDR1 SGHAT and CDR2 FQNNGV come from the germline V gene. The CDR3 consists of 18 residues. V lost 5 bases, J lost 0 bases, and 13 bases stayed unmatched. The DNA of the CDR3 is TGTGCCAGCAGCCTACTAAGCAGACGGGAGGCAGCCAAAAACATTCAGTACTTC. This gives the protein CASSLLSRREAAKNIQYF.

The V and J genes are TRBV27 and TRBJ2-5; D possibly matches TRBD1 or TRBD2 (6 bases each). CDR3 length equals 15 residues. CDR1 MNHEY and CDR2 SMNVEV come from the germline V gene (reference sequence). Trimming stripped 0 bases from V and 4 bases from J, with 12 bases between. The CDR3 sequence: CASSLSGGLRETQYF. CDR3 DNA: TGTGCCAGCAGTTTATCGGGGGGCCTGAGAGAGACCCAGTACTTC.

This clonotype was counted a few times. The V call is TRBV5-1, the J call TRBJ1-1; D remains unclear. Between the trimmed V and J ends, which lost 1 base and 3 bases, there was a span of 13 bases. The CDR3 is made up of 15 amino acids. Germline CDR1 is SGHRS and CDR2 is YFSETQ. DNA for the CDR3: TGCGCCAGCAGCTTGTCAGCCGGGTCCTACACTGAAGCTTTCTTT. It specifies CASSLSAGSYTEAFF.

V usage is TRBV27 and J usage is TRBJ2-5, with D perhaps matching TRBD1 (5 bases). V was clipped by 4 bases and J by 1 base, with 7 bases between them. The CDR3 totals 13 residues. Germline values: CDR1 MNHEY, CDR2 SMNVEV (reference sequence). For the CDR3, the DNA is TGTGCCAGCAGTTACGACAGCCAAGAGACCCAGTACTTC. This encodes CASSYDSQETQYF.

The chain is built from TRBV7-9 and TRBJ2-7; D is unresolved. Germline V lookup: CDR1 SEHNR, CDR2 FQNEAQ (reference sequence). This CDR3 is built from 12 residues. Trimming removed 4 bases from V and 7 bases from J, with 11 bases in between. CDR3 in amino acids: CASSSDLWEQYF. The CDR3 nucleotides read TGTGCCAGCAGCTCAGACTTGTGGGAGCAGTACTTC.

This clonotype was counted a few times. This chain uses TRBV30 with TRBJ1-2, with 7 bases aligning to TRBD1. The CDR3 is made up of 13 amino acids. The germline gives CDR1 GTSNPN, CDR2 SVGIG (reference sequence). The trim removed 6 bases at V and 4 bases at J, leaving 8 bases unmatched. The CDR3 bases are TGTGCCTGCCTAACAGGGGTAATCTATGGCTACACCTTC. Its protein product is CACLTGVIYGYTF.

There are a few counts of this clonotype. J is TRBJ2-6 and V is TRBV23-1; D perhaps matches TRBD1 (6 bases). TRBV23-1 is recorded as an ORF, its role being uncertain. V lost 2 bases to trimming and J lost 0 bases, with 8 bases between them. CDR3 length: 16 residues. The CDR3 bases are TGCGCCAGCAGTCAAAAACAGGGCTCTGGGGCCAACGTCCTGACTTTC. This gives the protein CASSQKQGSGANVLTF.

The CDR3 is CASRPGTGENEQFF. CDR3 coding DNA: TGTGCCAGCAGGCCCGGGACAGGGGAAAATGAGCAGTTCTTC. The genes are TRBV12-3 or TRBV12-4 and TRBJ2-1; TRBD1 matches at 10 bases. The CDR3 has 14 residues. Trimming at V came to 6 bases and at J to 7 bases, leaving 6 bases not matched to a gene.

This chain links TRBV7-9 with TRBJ1-3, with D perhaps matching TRBD1 (5 bases). The CDR3 spans 15 residues. Germline-derived CDR1 and CDR2 are SEHNR and FQNEAQ (reference sequence). With 4 bases removed from V and 5 bases from J, the gap between germline ends came to 15 bases. The CDR3 bases are TGTGCCAGCAGCTCGAACCGGGACCCTAGAAACACCATATATTTT. Its translation: CASSSNRDPRNTIYF. The full variable domain, with the rest looked up from reference TRBV7-9 and TRBJ1-3, is DTGVSQNPRHKITKRGQNVTFRCDPISEHNRLYWYRQTLGQGPEFLTYFQNEAQLEKSRLLSDRFSAERPKGSFSTLEIQRTEQGDSAMYLCASSSNRDPRNTIYFGEGSWLTVV.

Only a few counts were recorded for this clonotype. V usage is TRBV3-1 and J usage is TRBJ2-2; no firm D call. The CDR3 has 16 amino acids. Between the trimmed V and J ends, which lost 0 bases and 0 bases, there was a span of 8 bases. Germline values: CDR1 LGHDT, CDR2 YNNKEL (reference sequence). CDR3 nucleotide sequence: TGTGCCAGCAGCCAAGATGGAACAGCGAACACCGGGGAGCTGTTTTTT. Residues: CASSQDGTANTGELFF.

CDR3 sequence: CSAPPWDYTDTQYF. Here the CDR3 DNA reads TGCAGTGCTCCCCCGTGGGATTACACAGATACGCAGTATTTT. The chain links TRBV20-1 to TRBJ2-3; D is ambiguous. The CDR3 spans 14 residues. Germline loops: CDR1 DFQATT, CDR2 SNEGSKA (reference sequence). V lost 5 bases, J lost 2 bases, and 14 bases lay in between.

The table lists this clonotype with a few counts. The rearrangement joins TRBV4-1 to TRBJ2-7; D uncertain. The CDR3 runs to 13 residues. Trimming cost V 0 bases and J 3 bases, with 6 bases left between them. Germline values: CDR1 MGHRA, CDR2 YSYEKL. DNA of the CDR3: TGCGCCAGCAGCCAAGAACTTTACTACGAGCAGTACTTC. This codes for CASSQELYYEQYF.

V gene TRBV5-6 combines with J gene TRBJ2-1, with TRBD2 as a possible D gene (7 bases). The CDR3 extends over 15 amino acids. CDR1 is SGHDT and CDR2 is YYEEEE in the germline V gene. V lost 0 bases, J lost 14 bases, and 21 bases lay in between. The CDR3 DNA is TGTGCCAGCAGCTTGGCCGCGGGGGCGGGAGATTTCAAGTTCTTC. This translates into CASSLAAGAGDFKFF.